The sequence of this T cell receptor (beta chain) was determined in a study of OX40 agonist ivuxolimab in advanced cancers. About the research overall: Under the entry rules, prior anti-PD-1, anti-PD-L1 or anti-CTLA-4 therapy was allowed, and 35% to 40% had some.

TCRdb's table, derived via immunoSEQ multiplex PCR, lists solely in-frame clones and lacks some. The data show more than 35,000 clones, less than 90% seen once. Between the trimmed V and J ends, which lost 4 bases and 7 bases, there was a span of 11 bases. CDR1 and CDR2 from the germline V gene are SGHDN and FVKESK. The length of the CDR3 is 14 residues. The sequence was collected from an adult with an advanced solid tumor such as melanoma, head and neck, liver or kidney cancer. This chain uses TRBV14 with TRBJ1-6; possible D gene TRBD1, 5 bases. The sample was CD4+ or CD8+ T cells sorted from blood, taken in a trial of the OX40 agonist ivuxolimab. This CDR3 reads CASSRGRENSPLHF. CDR3 coding DNA: TGTGCCAGCAGCCGGGGCAGGGAGAATTCACCCCTCCACTTT.